The 12 T cell receptor beta chains reported below all come from one sample, sequenced in a study of T cells after yellow fever vaccination (dated by TCRdb to 2018 to 2020). Explained via the paper, the treatment or condition label denotes: live attenuated yellow fever vaccine strain. To prepare the library, 5' RACE was applied. The reads were generated on an Illumina HiSeq 2500. Through fastp at Q25 and MiXCR, TCRdb rebuilt clones from the public reads, retaining in-frame beta chains. Under each unique CDR3 protein, matching rows form one entry showing the most common genes and DNA. The sample table holds about 360,000 distinct CDR3 sequences, of which around 6.5% were seen once. Roughly 15% of the sample rests with the top ten. The specimen was PBMCs, collected 5 days after the yellow fever booster vaccination. These receptors all stem from a man aged 25 to 40 who received the YFV17D yellow fever vaccine.

CDR3: CASRAALSTSGITDTQYF. The CDR3 bases are TGTGCCAGTAGGGCCGCGCTCTCGACTAGCGGGATTACAGATACGCAGTATTTT. V and J are TRBV19 and TRBJ2-3, with 11 bases lining up with TRBD2. The V gene's germline CDR1 is LNHDA and CDR2 SQIVND (reference sequence). The V and J ends lost 6 bases and 3 bases, in that order; junction bases with no gene match: 14. The CDR3 runs 18 residues.

The rearrangement joins TRBV29-1 to TRBJ2-7; 9 bases are shared with TRBD2. Germline-derived CDR1 and CDR2 are SQVTM and ANQGSEA. V gave up 1 base and J gave up 4 bases; unmatched junction bases: 5. This CDR3 spans 14 amino acids. CDR3 protein: CSVEGTSEGYEQYF. Here the CDR3 DNA reads TGCAGCGTTGAAGGGACTAGCGAAGGGTACGAGCAGTACTTC.

This clonotype has just a few counts. V gene TRBV6-2 or TRBV6-3 combines with J gene TRBJ2-1; no firm D call. The CDR3 runs 15 residues. Germline CDR1 reads MNHEY; CDR2 reads SVGEGT. Trimming removed 7 bases at V and 5 bases at J, with 18 bases between. For the CDR3, the DNA is TGTGCCAGCAATTCCGCGGACCAATTTAACAATGAGCAGTTCTTC. Amino acids: CASNSADQFNNEQFF.

In its sample, this clonotype was seen a few times. The CDR3 loop is CASSNRLEETQYF. CDR3 DNA: TGTGCCAGCAGTAACCGGCTAGAAGAGACCCAGTACTTC. The chain employs TRBV6-5 and TRBJ2-5, with D unresolved. Per germline, CDR1 MNHEY and CDR2 SVGAGI. Trimming left V 5 bases short and J 3 bases short, with 10 bases between. The CDR3 runs 13 residues.

This clonotype was detected many times. The rearrangement links TRBV7-2 to TRBJ2-1; either TRBD1 or TRBD2 may fit D (5 bases each). Per the germline V gene, CDR1 is SGHTA and CDR2 is FQGNSA. With 1 base removed from V and 3 bases from J, the gap between germline ends came to 10 bases. The CDR3 totals 15 residues. This chain's CDR3 is CASSLGGNYYNEQFF. As DNA, the CDR3 is TGTGCCAGCAGCTTAGGGGGGAACTACTACAATGAGCAGTTCTTC.

This clonotype was detected a few times. This chain connects TRBV5-4 to TRBJ2-5; 8 bases are shared with TRBD1. The CDR3 is 15 residues long. Germline-derived CDR1 and CDR2 are SGHNT and YYREEE (reference sequence). Germline trimming cut 3 bases from V and 4 bases from J; bases unmatched to any gene: 8. CDR3 in amino acids: CASSYTGQGTETQYF. CDR3 nucleotides: TGTGCCAGCAGCTATACAGGACAGGGAACAGAGACCCAGTACTTC.

The sample holds many counts of this clonotype. The chain combines TRBV10-1 with TRBJ2-1; D is possibly TRBD1 (6 bases). The CDR3 extends over 14 amino acids. Germline V gives CDR1 WNHNN, CDR2 SYGVQD (reference sequence). The V and J ends lost 4 bases and 5 bases respectively, with 12 bases between them. CDR3 sequence: CASSGGGRNNEQFF. CDR3 nucleotides: TGCGCCAGCAGTGGTGGGGGCCGTAACAATGAGCAGTTCTTC.

The sample holds a few counts of this clonotype. This sequence joins TRBV18 and TRBJ2-1; 8 nucleotides agree with TRBD1. Trimming at V came to 8 bases and at J to 2 bases, leaving 14 bases not matched to a gene. The CDR3 runs to 17 residues. Looked up from germline, CDR1 is KGHSH and CDR2 is LQKENI. The CDR3 here is CASRKLRGQDAYNEQFF. The DNA for the CDR3 is TGTGCCAGCCGCAAGTTAAGGGGACAGGACGCCTACAATGAGCAGTTCTTC.

The chain has TRBV4-3 and TRBJ1-2; D not certain. Germline V gene sequence: CDR1 LGHNA, CDR2 YSLEER. This CDR3 is built from 15 residues. Trimming removed 0 bases at V and 2 bases at J, with 10 bases between. The chain's CDR3 is CASSQDHKGNYGYTF. For the CDR3, the DNA is TGCGCCAGCAGCCAAGACCATAAAGGCAACTATGGCTACACCTTC.

This clonotype has just a few counts. The gene calls are TRBV7-2 and TRBJ2-3; a weak D match, TRBD2 (6 bases). Germline loops: CDR1 SGHTA, CDR2 FQGNSA. CDR3 length equals 15 residues. Trimming took 6 bases from V and 1 from J, leaving 14 bases between them. The chain's CDR3 is CASRRDFRGTDTQYF. The CDR3, as DNA: TGTGCCAGCAGGCGGGACTTTCGTGGCACAGATACGCAGTATTTT.

In its sample, this clonotype was seen a few times. V gene TRBV20-1 combines with J gene TRBJ2-4; D might be TRBD2 (5 bases). CDR3 length: 14 amino acids. The germline V gene encodes CDR1 DFQATT and CDR2 SNEGSKA (reference sequence). V lost 6 bases and J lost 1, with 13 bases in between. CDR3: CSAPNPGAKNIQYF. The CDR3 bases are TGCAGTGCCCCCAATCCGGGGGCCAAAAACATTCAGTACTTC.

A few counts support this clonotype. The rearrangement uses TRBV20-1 and TRBJ2-1; D unclear. CDR1 is DFQATT and CDR2 is SNEGSKA in the germline V gene (reference sequence). This CDR3 is built from 14 residues. V was clipped by 8 bases and J by 5 bases, with 19 bases between them. CDR3 bases: TGCAGTACCTTGGCCTGGCGGAGTAACAATGAGCAGTTCTTC. Encoded protein: CSTLAWRSNNEQFF.